The 30 T cell receptor beta chains reported below all come from one sample, sequenced in a study of identical twins (dated by TCRdb to about 2016). Library generation was performed with 5' RACE. Sequencing was carried out with an Illumina HiSeq 2000. The public sequencing data were trimmed at Q25 with fastp and processed into clonotypes with MiXCR by TCRdb, which kept only in-frame beta chains. Rows with a matching CDR3 protein are joined into one entry that keeps the most common DNA and genes. The sample contains fewer than 650,000 distinct CDR3 sequences, 7.1% of them found a single time. About 1.5% of the sample rests with the top ten. These data were also reused for a study on yellow fever vaccine responses in identical twins.

Input material: PBMCs. These receptors were collected from a young woman in good health.

This clonotype was picked up many times. CDR3 region: CASSLGLASNEQFF. The CDR3, as DNA: TGCGCCAGCAGCCTTGGACTAGCATCCAATGAGCAGTTCTTC. The chain links TRBV5-1 to TRBJ2-1, with 8 bases matching TRBD2. J was trimmed by 6 bases and V by 4 bases; bases with no gene match: 6. Germline V gene sequence: CDR1 SGHRS, CDR2 YFSETQ. The CDR3 extends over 14 amino acids.

The V and J genes are TRBV15 and TRBJ2-5; D may correspond to TRBD1 or TRBD2 (5 bases each). In germline, CDR1 is LNHNV, CDR2 YYDKDF (reference sequence). Between the trimmed V and J ends, which lost 5 bases and 6 bases, there was a span of 19 bases. This CDR3 region has 15 residues. The CDR3 coding sequence is TGTGCCACCAGCGCCTCAGGGAGTTCTGCGAAGACCCAGTACTTC. Its protein is CATSASGSSAKTQYF. The entire variable domain, with the rest obtained from reference TRBV15 and TRBJ2-5, is as follows: DAMVIQNPRYQVTQFGKPVTLSCSQTLNHNVMYWYQQKSSQAPKLLFHYYDKDFNNEADTPDNFQSRRPNTSFCFLDIRSPGLGDTAMYLCATSASGSSAKTQYFGPGTRLLVL.

The chain employs TRBV27 and TRBJ1-5; the D is unclear. V shed 6 bases and J shed 4 bases, with 16 bases lying between them. The CDR3 is made up of 15 amino acids. Germline-derived CDR1 and CDR2 are MNHEY and SMNVEV (reference sequence). CDR3 sequence: CASSLTGLKNQPQHF. The CDR3 region has the DNA TGTGCCAGCAGCCTAACTGGACTGAAAAATCAGCCCCAGCATTTT.

The rearrangement links TRBV19 to TRBJ2-7; 7 bases fit TRBD1. V was clipped by 6 bases and J by 2 bases; unmatched bases: 13. Per the germline V gene, CDR1 is LNHDA and CDR2 is SQIVND (reference sequence). The CDR3 runs 16 residues. Written as DNA, the CDR3 is TGTGCCAGTAGCCCAAGAGGGACAGAAGACCCCTACGAGCAGTACTTC. Translating it yields CASSPRGTEDPYEQYF. Supplemented by reference TRBV19 and TRBJ2-7, the full variable domain reads DGGITQSPKYLFRKEGQNVTLSCEQNLNHDAMYWYRQDPGQGLRLIYYSQIVNDFQKGDIAEGYSVSREKKESFPLTVTSAQKNPTAFYLCASSPRGTEDPYEQYFGPGTRLTVT.

This clonotype was found a few times. This chain uses TRBV7-3 with TRBJ2-3; the D gene could be TRBD1 or TRBD2 (6 bases each). The CDR3 spans 15 residues. Trimming removed 4 bases from V and 6 bases from J, with 17 bases in between. Per the germline V gene, CDR1 is SGHTA and CDR2 is FQGTGA. CDR3 loop: CASSSGGGMLDTQYF. CDR3 coding DNA: TGTGCCAGCAGCTCCGGGGGCGGGATGTTGGATACGCAGTATTTT.

The chain couples TRBV20-1 to TRBJ2-3; 11 bases match TRBD2. CDR3 length: 17 residues. Unmatched junction bases numbered 7, after V lost 0 bases and J lost 2 bases. The germline CDR1 and CDR2 sequences are DFQATT and SNEGSKA (reference sequence). CDR3: CSARDQASGRNTDTQYF. In nucleotides, the CDR3 is TGCAGTGCTAGAGATCAAGCTAGCGGGAGGAACACAGATACGCAGTATTTT.

This clonotype was detected once. The chain links TRBV18 to TRBJ2-7; TRBD1 might be the D (6 bases). V dropped 3 bases and J dropped 7 bases, with 25 bases sitting between them. The CDR3 length is 17 residues. From germline, CDR1 is KGHSH and CDR2 LQKENI. As DNA, the CDR3 is TGTGCCAGCTCACCTCTCAAAGGGACACCCGTTTTGAAGGAGCAGTACTTC. Translation gives CASSPLKGTPVLKEQYF.

This clonotype was observed many times. The chain links TRBV12-3 or TRBV12-4 to TRBJ2-5; D call uncertain. Trimming stripped 2 bases from V and 7 bases from J, with 14 bases between. This CDR3 comprises 14 residues. The CDR3 protein is CASSLNSRVGTQYF. In DNA form, the CDR3 reads TGTGCCAGCAGTTTAAACTCTCGGGTCGGGACCCAGTACTTC.

The table lists this clonotype with a few counts. V and J are TRBV14 and TRBJ2-7, with D unresolved. Trimming removed 4 bases at V and 0 bases at J, with 13 bases between. Germline-derived CDR1 and CDR2 are SGHDN and FVKESK. The CDR3 is made up of 15 amino acids. CDR3 coding DNA: TGTGCCAGCAGCCGGAACAGCCTCAGCTCCTACGAGCAGTACTTC. The encoded protein is CASSRNSLSSYEQYF.

This clonotype has just a few counts. This rearrangement joins TRBV28 to TRBJ2-1; 9 bases line up with TRBD2. With V trimmed by 3 bases and J by 8 bases, 14 bases remained unmatched. Germline V CDR1 and CDR2: MDHEN, SYDVKM. This CDR3 is built from 17 residues. The DNA of the CDR3 is TGTGCCAGCAGTTTGGTCCTAGCGGGGATCTTTAGGGATGAGCAGTTCTTC. Residues: CASSLVLAGIFRDEQFF.

This clonotype turned up a few times. This sequence joins TRBV27 and TRBJ1-5; tentative D call: TRBD1 (5 bases). Deletions cut 8 bases from V and 1 base from J, with 18 bases between. The CDR3 spans 16 residues. Germline V CDR1 and CDR2: MNHEY, SMNVEV (reference sequence). The CDR3 DNA reads TGTGCCAGCGGACCCGGGACCGACGCCAGCAATCAGCCCCAGCATTTT. Translation gives CASGPGTDASNQPQHF.

This clonotype was detected ten times or more. V is TRBV11-2 and J is TRBJ2-1; 11 bases map to TRBD1. Germline loops: CDR1 SGHAT, CDR2 FQNNGV. The CDR3 is made up of 16 amino acids. The trim removed 4 bases at V and 2 bases at J, leaving 4 bases unmatched. The DNA of the CDR3 is TGTGCCAGCAGCTGGGGGGACAGGGGGGCCTACAATGAGCAGTTCTTC. This gives the protein CASSWGDRGAYNEQFF.

This clonotype has ten or more counts. The chain joins TRBV6-1 to TRBJ1-1; no clear D gene. The CDR3 length is 13 residues. Germline CDR1 is MNHNS and CDR2 is SASEGT. CDR3 in amino acids: CASGRYMNTEAFF. Here the CDR3 DNA reads TGTGCGAGCGGGAGGTACATGAACACTGAAGCTTTCTTT.

This chain connects TRBV6-5 to TRBJ1-5; possible D gene TRBD1, 5 bases. V was pared by 0 bases and J by 7 bases, with 16 bases between. This CDR3 is 16 amino acids long. Per germline, CDR1 MNHEY and CDR2 SVGAGI. Written as DNA, the CDR3 is TGTGCCAGCAGTTACTCGGGTTCGGGACTTAGCCAGCCCCAGCATTTT. Residues: CASSYSGSGLSQPQHF.

The chain uses TRBV5-1 and TRBJ2-1; D unresolved. In germline, CDR1 is SGHRS, CDR2 YFSETQ. There are 15 residues in the CDR3. Trimming left V 4 bases short and J 2 bases short, with 13 bases between. In nucleotides, the CDR3 is TGCGCCAGCAGCCCACCTAGTGTACCCTACAATGAGCAGTTCTTC. Translation: CASSPPSVPYNEQFF.

The V gene is TRBV5-1, the J gene TRBJ1-1; D perhaps matches TRBD1 (6 bases). Trimming took off 4 bases at V and 2 bases at J, with 12 bases between the two ends. Germline CDR1 is SGHRS and CDR2 is YFSETQ. CDR3 size: 14 residues. The CDR3 nucleotides are TGCGCCAGCAGCCCTTCGGGGACAAACACTGAAGCTTTCTTT. Translation gives CASSPSGTNTEAFF.

A few counts support this clonotype. This CDR3 reads CATSDLQPPGTGELFF. Here the CDR3 DNA reads TGTGCCACCAGTGATTTGCAACCCCCGGGGACCGGGGAGCTGTTTTTT. The V and J genes are TRBV24-1 and TRBJ2-2; D possibly corresponds to TRBD2 (5 bases). V shed 0 bases and J shed 5 bases, with 12 bases lying between them. Germline V gene sequence: CDR1 KGHDR, CDR2 SFDVKD. The CDR3 is 16 amino acids.

This clonotype was observed a single time. The junction does not match germline at one end; this may be a read error. The rearrangement uses TRBV12-3 or TRBV12-4 and TRBJ2-1; 10 nucleotides line up with TRBD2. The CDR3 is 16 amino acids. The CDR3 is CASRRLAGGTHNQQFF. The CDR3 nucleotides read TGTGCCAGCAGACGACTAGCGGGTGGGACCCACAATCAGCAGTTCTTC.

Worth noting for this clonotype: One end of the junction varies from germline; a read error may be responsible. The V gene is TRBV12-3 or TRBV12-4, the J gene TRBJ2-1; 11 nucleotides match TRBD1. This CDR3 region has 15 residues. As DNA, the CDR3 is TGTGCCAGCACCAACGACGGGACAGGGGGGATACTACGGCTCTTC. Its translation: CASTNDGTGGILRLF.

The chain employs TRBV5-1 and TRBJ1-1; no reliable D call. The V and J ends lost 1 base and 2 bases respectively, with 15 bases between them. This CDR3 comprises 16 residues. The germline CDR1 and CDR2 sequences are SGHRS and YFSETQ. The CDR3 DNA sequence: TGCGCCAGCAGCTTGCTAGGGTATACACCTAACACTGAAGCTTTCTTT. Protein sequence: CASSLLGYTPNTEAFF.

This clonotype was found many times. The chain joins TRBV5-8 to TRBJ2-1; D not resolved. In germline, CDR1 is SGHTS, CDR2 YDEGEE. The CDR3 spans 15 residues. V dropped 0 bases and J dropped 0 bases, with 7 bases sitting between them. DNA for the CDR3: TGTGCCAGCAGCTTGGATCCCTTCTCCTACAATGAGCAGTTCTTC. This translates into CASSLDPFSYNEQFF.

The V gene is TRBV20-1, the J gene TRBJ2-5; 13 nucleotides agree with TRBD2. The CDR3 is 16 amino acids. Per germline, CDR1 DFQATT and CDR2 SNEGSKA (reference sequence). After removal of 6 bases from V and 2 bases from J, the junction contained 9 bases not matched to a gene. The DNA of the CDR3 is TGCAGTGCCCCCCTACTAGCGGGAGGGAAACAAGAGACCCAGTACTTC. Translating gives CSAPLLAGGKQETQYF.

This clonotype has only a few counts. The chain joins TRBV24-1 to TRBJ2-3; D is possibly TRBD1 (5 bases). The CDR3 is 16 residues long. Germline values: CDR1 KGHDR, CDR2 SFDVKD. V dropped 5 bases and J dropped 2 bases, with 16 bases sitting between them. The CDR3 DNA sequence: TGTGCCACCAGTGTGGGTGGGGCGCCCCACACAGATACGCAGTATTTT. It translates to CATSVGGAPHTDTQYF.

This clonotype was counted only a few times. The rearrangement links TRBV5-1 to TRBJ1-2; TRBD1 matches at 7 bases. The trim removed 1 base at V and 5 bases at J, leaving 14 bases unmatched. Germline assignment: CDR1 SGHRS and CDR2 YFSETQ. This CDR3 comprises 17 residues. The CDR3 sequence: CASSLRDSPVVSYGYTF. CDR3 nucleotide sequence: TGCGCCAGCAGCTTGAGGGACAGCCCGGTAGTGTCGTATGGCTACACCTTC.

This clonotype was detected only once. This chain joins TRBV14 and TRBJ2-5; D is unresolved. Trimming removed 0 bases at V and 4 bases at J, with 12 bases between. The CDR3 totals 15 residues. Looked up from germline, CDR1 is SGHDN and CDR2 is FVKESK. The CDR3 DNA follows: TGTGCCAGCAGCCAAGATAGAGTCCTTGGAGAGACCCAGTACTTC. Encoded protein: CASSQDRVLGETQYF.

The table lists this clonotype with many counts. The chain couples TRBV12-3 or TRBV12-4 to TRBJ2-7; D tentatively fits TRBD1 or TRBD2 (5 bases each). The CDR3 has 13 amino acids. Trimming shortened V by 4 bases and J by 6 bases, and 13 bases separated the two germline ends. The CDR3 region has the DNA TGTGCCAGCAGTTCGACAGTCGAGGGCGAGCAGTACTTC. It yields the protein CASSSTVEGEQYF.

The sample holds a few counts of this clonotype. The chain combines TRBV12-3 or TRBV12-4 with TRBJ1-2; a weak D match, TRBD1 (6 bases). V was shortened by 1 base and J by 2 bases, with 11 bases between the two germline ends. This CDR3 spans 15 amino acids. The CDR3 nucleotides are TGTGCCAGCAGTTTAGGTCGTGGGGGCAACTATGGCTACACCTTC. Its translation: CASSLGRGGNYGYTF.

This clonotype came up many times. The V call is TRBV7-8, the J call TRBJ1-5; possible D gene TRBD1, 5 bases. The CDR3 sequence is 17 residues long. Trimming removed 3 bases at V and 2 bases at J, with 17 bases between. The germline V gene has CDR1 SGHVS and CDR2 FQNEAQ. The CDR3 loop reads CASSFRTPWWGNQPQHF. Here the CDR3 DNA reads TGTGCCAGCAGCTTTAGGACACCCTGGTGGGGCAATCAGCCCCAGCATTTT.

Many counts were recorded for this clonotype. The chain is built from TRBV25-1 and TRBJ2-1; D perhaps matches TRBD1 (5 bases). CDR1 and CDR2 from the germline V gene are MGHDK and SYGVNS. V dropped 4 bases and J dropped 8 bases, with 15 bases sitting between them. This CDR3 region has 14 residues. This CDR3 reads CASSASLQGHEQFF. DNA for the CDR3: TGTGCCAGCAGTGCGAGCCTTCAGGGCCATGAGCAGTTCTTC. The full variable domain, with the rest looked up from reference TRBV25-1 and TRBJ2-1, is EADIYQTPRYLVIGTGKKITLECSQTMGHDKMYWYQQDPGMELHLIHYSYGVNSTEKGDLSSESTVSRIRTEHFPLTLESARPSHTSQYLCASSASLQGHEQFFGPGTRLTVL.

This clonotype was observed a few times. The gene calls are TRBV9 and TRBJ1-6; a weak D match, TRBD1 (5 bases). The CDR3 length is 18 residues. Germline CDR1 and CDR2: SGDLS and YYNGEE. V was pared by 4 bases and J by 0 bases, with 17 bases between. The CDR3 DNA reads TGTGCCAGCAGCCCCTGGTTTCCAGGGAGCTCCTATAATTCACCCCTCCACTTT. Its translation: CASSPWFPGSSYNSPLHF.